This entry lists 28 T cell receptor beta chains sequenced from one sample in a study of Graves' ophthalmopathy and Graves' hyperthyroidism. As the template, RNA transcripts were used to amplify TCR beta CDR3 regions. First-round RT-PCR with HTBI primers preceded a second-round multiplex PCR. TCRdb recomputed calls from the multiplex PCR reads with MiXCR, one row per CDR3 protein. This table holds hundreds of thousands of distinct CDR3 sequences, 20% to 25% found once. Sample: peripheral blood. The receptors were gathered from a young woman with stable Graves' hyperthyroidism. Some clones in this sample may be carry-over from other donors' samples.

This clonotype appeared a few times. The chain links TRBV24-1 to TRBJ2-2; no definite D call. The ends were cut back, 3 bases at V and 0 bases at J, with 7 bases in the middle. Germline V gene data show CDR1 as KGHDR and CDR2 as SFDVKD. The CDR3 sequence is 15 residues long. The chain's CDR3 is CATSDTVSNTGELFF. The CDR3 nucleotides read TGTGCCACCAGTGATACCGTTTCGAACACCGGGGAGCTGTTTTTT.

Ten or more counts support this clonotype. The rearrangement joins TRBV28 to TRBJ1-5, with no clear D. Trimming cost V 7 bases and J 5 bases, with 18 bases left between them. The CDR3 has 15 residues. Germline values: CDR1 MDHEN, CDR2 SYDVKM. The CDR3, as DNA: TGTGCCAGCACCTCCCTAGGAGGGAACGATCAGCCCCAGCATTTT. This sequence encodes CASTSLGGNDQPQHF.

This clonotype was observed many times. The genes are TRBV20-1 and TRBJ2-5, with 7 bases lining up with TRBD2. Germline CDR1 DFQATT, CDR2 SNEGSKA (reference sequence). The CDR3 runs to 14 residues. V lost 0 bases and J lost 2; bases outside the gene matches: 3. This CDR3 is CSAREGAGQETQYF. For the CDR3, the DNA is TGCAGTGCTAGAGAGGGAGCGGGGCAAGAGACCCAGTACTTC.

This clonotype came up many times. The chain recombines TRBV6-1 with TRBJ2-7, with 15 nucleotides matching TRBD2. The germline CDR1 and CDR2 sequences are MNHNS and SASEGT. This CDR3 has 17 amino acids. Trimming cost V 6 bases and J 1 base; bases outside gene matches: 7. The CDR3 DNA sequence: TGTGCCAGCAGCTCTCCCGGACTAGCGGGAGGGTCCTACGAGCAGTACTTC. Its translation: CASSSPGLAGGSYEQYF.

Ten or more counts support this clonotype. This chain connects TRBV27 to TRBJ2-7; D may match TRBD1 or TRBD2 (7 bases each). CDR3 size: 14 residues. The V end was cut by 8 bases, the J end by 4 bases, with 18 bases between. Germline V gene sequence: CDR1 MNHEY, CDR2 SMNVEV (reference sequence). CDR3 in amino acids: CASWKRDRPYEQYF. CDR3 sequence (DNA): TGTGCCAGCTGGAAGCGGGACAGACCTTACGAGCAGTACTTC.

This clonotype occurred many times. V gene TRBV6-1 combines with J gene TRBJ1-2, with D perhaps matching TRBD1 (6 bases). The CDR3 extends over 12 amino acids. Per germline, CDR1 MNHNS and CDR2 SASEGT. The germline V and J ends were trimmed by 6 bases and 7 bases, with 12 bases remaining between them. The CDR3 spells CASRAQGSGYTF. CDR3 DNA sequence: TGTGCCAGCAGAGCACAGGGTTCTGGCTACACCTTC.

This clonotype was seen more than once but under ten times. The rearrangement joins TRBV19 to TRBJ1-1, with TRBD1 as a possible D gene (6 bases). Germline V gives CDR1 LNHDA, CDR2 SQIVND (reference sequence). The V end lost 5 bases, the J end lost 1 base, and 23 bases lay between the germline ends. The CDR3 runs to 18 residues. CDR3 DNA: TGTGCCAGTAGTGTCCTTCCTACAGGGCTTCTGAGGAACACTGAAGCTTTCTTT. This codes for CASSVLPTGLLRNTEAFF.

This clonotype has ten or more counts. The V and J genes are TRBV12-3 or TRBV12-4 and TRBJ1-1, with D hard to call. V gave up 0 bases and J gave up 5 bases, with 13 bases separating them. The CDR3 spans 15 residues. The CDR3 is CASSLAPLTGTEAFF. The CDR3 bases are TGTGCCAGCAGTTTAGCGCCACTTACGGGAACTGAAGCTTTCTTT.

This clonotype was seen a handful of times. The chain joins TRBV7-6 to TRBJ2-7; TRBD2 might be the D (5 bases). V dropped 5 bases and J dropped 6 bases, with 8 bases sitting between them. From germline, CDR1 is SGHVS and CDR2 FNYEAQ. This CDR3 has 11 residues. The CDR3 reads CASSGRGEQYF. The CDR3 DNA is TGTGCCAGCAGCGGACGGGGCGAGCAGTACTTC.

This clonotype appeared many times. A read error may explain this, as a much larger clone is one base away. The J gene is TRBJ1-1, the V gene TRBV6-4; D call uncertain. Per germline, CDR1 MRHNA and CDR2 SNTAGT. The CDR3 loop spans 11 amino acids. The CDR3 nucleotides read TGTGCCAGCGAGACGAACACTGAAACTTTCTTT. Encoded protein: CASETNTETFF.

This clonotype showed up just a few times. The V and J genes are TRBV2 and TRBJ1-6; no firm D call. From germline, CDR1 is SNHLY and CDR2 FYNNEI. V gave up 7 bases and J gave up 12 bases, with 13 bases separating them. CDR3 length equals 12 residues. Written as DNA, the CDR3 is TGTGCCAGCACCAACGGCCCAAGACCCCTCCACTTT. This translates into CASTNGPRPLHF.

The CDR3 region has the DNA TGTGCCAGCAGTACGGGGCCCGTCTATGGCTACACCTTC. Translating gives CASSTGPVYGYTF. The chain carries TRBV12-3 or TRBV12-4 and TRBJ1-2; the D gene is possibly TRBD1 (5 bases). The V end was cut by 5 bases, the J end by 4 bases, with 11 bases between. The CDR3 sequence is 13 residues long.

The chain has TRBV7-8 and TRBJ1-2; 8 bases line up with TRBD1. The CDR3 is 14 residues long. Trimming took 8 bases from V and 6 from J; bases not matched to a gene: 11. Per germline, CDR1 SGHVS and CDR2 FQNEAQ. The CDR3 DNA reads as TGTGCCAGCGGCGGCAGGGGGCCGAAGCATGGCTACACCTTC. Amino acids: CASGGRGPKHGYTF. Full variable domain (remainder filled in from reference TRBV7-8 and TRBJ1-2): GAGVSQSPRYKVAKRGQDVALRCDPISGHVSLFWYQQALGQGPEFLTYFQNEAQLDKSGLPSDRFFAERPEGSVSTLKIQRTQQEDSAVYLCASGGRGPKHGYTFGSGTRLTVV.

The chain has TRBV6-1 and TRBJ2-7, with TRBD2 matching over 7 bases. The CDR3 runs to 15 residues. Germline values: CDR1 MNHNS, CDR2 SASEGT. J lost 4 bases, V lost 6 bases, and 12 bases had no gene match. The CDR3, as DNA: TGTGCCAGCAGCCCAGCGATCGCGGGGGTATACGAGCAGTACTTC. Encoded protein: CASSPAIAGVYEQYF.

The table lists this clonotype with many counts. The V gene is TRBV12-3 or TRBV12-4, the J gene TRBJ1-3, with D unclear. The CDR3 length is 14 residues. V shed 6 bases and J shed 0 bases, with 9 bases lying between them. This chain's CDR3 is CASRGKRSGNTIYF. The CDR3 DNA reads TGTGCCAGCAGGGGGAAACGCTCTGGAAACACCATATATTTT.

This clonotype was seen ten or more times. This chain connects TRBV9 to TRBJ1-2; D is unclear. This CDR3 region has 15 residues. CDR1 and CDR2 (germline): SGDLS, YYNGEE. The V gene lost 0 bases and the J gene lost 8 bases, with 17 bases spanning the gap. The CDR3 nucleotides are TGTGCCAGCAGCGTAGAAGGAAGTAGTAGTCGCGGCTACACCTTC. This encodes CASSVEGSSSRGYTF.

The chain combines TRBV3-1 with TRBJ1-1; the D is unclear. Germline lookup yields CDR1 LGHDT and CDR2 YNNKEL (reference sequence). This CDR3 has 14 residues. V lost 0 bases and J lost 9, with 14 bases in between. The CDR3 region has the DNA TGTGCCAGCAGCCAAGAGTCCGGGCTCCACAAAGCTTTCTTT. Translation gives CASSQESGLHKAFF.

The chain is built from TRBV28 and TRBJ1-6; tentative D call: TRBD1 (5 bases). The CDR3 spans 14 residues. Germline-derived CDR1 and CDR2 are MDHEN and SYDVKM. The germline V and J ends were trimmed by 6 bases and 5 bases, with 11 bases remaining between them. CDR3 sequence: CASREGTNNSPLHF. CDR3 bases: TGTGCCAGCAGGGAAGGGACTAATAATTCACCCCTCCACTTT.

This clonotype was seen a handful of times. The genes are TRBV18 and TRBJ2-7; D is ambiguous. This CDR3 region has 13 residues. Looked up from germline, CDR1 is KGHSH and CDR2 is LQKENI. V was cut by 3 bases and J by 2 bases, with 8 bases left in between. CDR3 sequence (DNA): TGTGCCAGCTCACCGGGAAAACCCTACGAGCAGTACTTC. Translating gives CASSPGKPYEQYF.

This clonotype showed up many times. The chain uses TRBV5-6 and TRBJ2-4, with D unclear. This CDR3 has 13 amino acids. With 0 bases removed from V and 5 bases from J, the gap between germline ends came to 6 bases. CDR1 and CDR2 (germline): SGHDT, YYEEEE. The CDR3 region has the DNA TGTGCCAGCAGCTTGGGCTCGGAAAACATTCAGTACTTC. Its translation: CASSLGSENIQYF.

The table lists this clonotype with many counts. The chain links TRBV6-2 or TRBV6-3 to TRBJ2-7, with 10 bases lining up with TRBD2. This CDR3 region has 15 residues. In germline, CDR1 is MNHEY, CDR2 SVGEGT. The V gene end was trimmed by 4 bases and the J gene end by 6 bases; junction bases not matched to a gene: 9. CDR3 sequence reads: CASSLSLAGASEQYF. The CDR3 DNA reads TGTGCCAGCAGTTTGTCTCTAGCGGGAGCGAGCGAGCAGTACTTC.

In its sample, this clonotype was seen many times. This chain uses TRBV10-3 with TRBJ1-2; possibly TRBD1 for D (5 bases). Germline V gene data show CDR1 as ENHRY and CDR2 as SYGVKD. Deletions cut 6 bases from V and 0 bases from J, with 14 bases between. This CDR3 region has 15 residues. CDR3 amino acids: CAISPNRGTNYGYTF. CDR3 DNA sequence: TGTGCCATCAGCCCAAACCGGGGGACTAACTATGGCTACACCTTC.

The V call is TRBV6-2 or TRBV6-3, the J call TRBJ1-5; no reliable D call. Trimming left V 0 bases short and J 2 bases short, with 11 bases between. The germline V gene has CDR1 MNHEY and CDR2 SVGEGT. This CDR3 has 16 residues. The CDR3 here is CASSYSGWGGNQPQHF. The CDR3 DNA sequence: TGTGCCAGCAGTTACTCAGGTTGGGGAGGCAATCAGCCCCAGCATTTT.

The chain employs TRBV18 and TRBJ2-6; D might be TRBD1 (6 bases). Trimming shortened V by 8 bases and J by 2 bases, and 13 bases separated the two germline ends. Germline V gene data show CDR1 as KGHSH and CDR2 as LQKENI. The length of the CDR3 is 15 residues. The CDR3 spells CASTSNRAGANVLTF. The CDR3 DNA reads TGTGCCAGCACCTCCAACAGGGCTGGGGCCAACGTCCTGACTTTC.

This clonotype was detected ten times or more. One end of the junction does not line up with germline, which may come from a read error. The CDR3 DNA sequence: TGTGCCAGCAGCCCTACCGGGACAGATCCTTACTTC. Protein: CASSPTGTDPYF. V is TRBV3-1 and J is TRBJ1-2; 7 nucleotides agree with TRBD1. The CDR3 has 12 amino acids. The germline CDR1 and CDR2 sequences are LGHDT and YNNKEL (reference sequence).

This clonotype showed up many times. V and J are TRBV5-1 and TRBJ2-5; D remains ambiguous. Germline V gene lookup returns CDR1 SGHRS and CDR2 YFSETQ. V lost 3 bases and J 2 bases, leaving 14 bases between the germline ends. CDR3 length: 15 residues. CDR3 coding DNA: TGCGCCAGCAGCTCCCAAACGACCGGGCAAGAGACCCAGTACTTC. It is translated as CASSSQTTGQETQYF.

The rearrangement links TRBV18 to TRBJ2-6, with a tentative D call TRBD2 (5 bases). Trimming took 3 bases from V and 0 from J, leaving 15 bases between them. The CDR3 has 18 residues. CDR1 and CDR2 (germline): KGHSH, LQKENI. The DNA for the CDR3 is TGTGCCAGCTCACCTCGGGGATTTGAACCCTCTGGGGCCAACGTCCTGACTTTC. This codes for CASSPRGFEPSGANVLTF.

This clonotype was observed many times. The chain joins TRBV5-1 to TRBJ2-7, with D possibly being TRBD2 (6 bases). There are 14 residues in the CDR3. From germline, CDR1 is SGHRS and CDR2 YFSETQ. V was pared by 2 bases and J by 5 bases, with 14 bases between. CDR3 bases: TGCGCCAGCAGCTTTGGGCTAGCGAGCGACGAGCAGTACTTC. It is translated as CASSFGLASDEQYF.